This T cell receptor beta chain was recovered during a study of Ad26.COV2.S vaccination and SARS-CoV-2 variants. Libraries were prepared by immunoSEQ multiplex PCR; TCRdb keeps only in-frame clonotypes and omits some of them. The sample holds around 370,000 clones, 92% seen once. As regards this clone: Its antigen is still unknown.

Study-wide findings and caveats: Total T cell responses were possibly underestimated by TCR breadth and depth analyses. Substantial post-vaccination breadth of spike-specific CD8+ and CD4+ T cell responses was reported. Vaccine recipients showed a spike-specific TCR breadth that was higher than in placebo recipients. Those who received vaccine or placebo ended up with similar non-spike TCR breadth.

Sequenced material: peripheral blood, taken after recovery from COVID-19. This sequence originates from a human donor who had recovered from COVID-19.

The CDR3 sequence is CSATGGNYYEQYF. CDR3 DNA: TGCAGCGCCACAGGGGGAAACTACTACGAGCAGTACTTC. The chain joins TRBV29-1 to TRBJ2-7, with 8 positions matching TRBD1. The V segment lost 7 bases and the J segment 3 bases; nucleotides outside the gene matches: 8. The CDR3 is 13 residues long. Germline CDR1 and CDR2: SQVTM and ANQGSEA.